Following are 18 T cell receptor beta chains from one sample sequenced in a study of blood T cell repertoires in COVID-19. Produced via immunoSEQ multiplex PCR; TCRdb's table is partial and in-frame only. Found here are approximately 450,000 clones, approximately 90% of them singletons; the top ten hold approximately 2%. Sequencing was performed on PBMCs or T cells enriched from blood (not recorded which). The receptors originated from a woman aged 18-29 years with acute COVID-19.

The genes are TRBV19 and TRBJ2-7, with D possibly matching TRBD2 (6 bases). Germline V CDR1 and CDR2: LNHDA, SQIVND (reference sequence). This CDR3 contains 15 residues. V was cut by 3 bases and J by 0 bases, with 12 bases left in between. The CDR3 DNA follows: TGTGCCAGTAGTATCCGGGACTTTCGCTCCTACGAGCAGTACTTC. Translated: CASSIRDFRSYEQYF.

The chain combines TRBV28 with TRBJ2-5; TRBD2 might be the D (5 bases). Between the trimmed V and J ends, which lost 2 bases and 5 bases, there was a span of 12 bases. The CDR3 is 14 residues long. Germline assignment: CDR1 MDHEN and CDR2 SYDVKM. The CDR3 nucleotides read TGTGCCAGCAGTTTAGGCAGGAGGTTGGAGACCCAGTACTTC. As protein: CASSLGRRLETQYF.

CDR3 sequence: CASRPGLASDTQYF. The CDR3 region has the DNA TGCGCCAGCAGACCGGGACTAGCTTCGGATACGCAGTATTTT. The chain recombines TRBV10-2 with TRBJ2-3; 9 nucleotides agree with TRBD2. The CDR3 runs 14 residues. CDR1 and CDR2 from the germline V gene are WSHSY and SAAADI. Losses at the gene ends were 6 bases for V and 6 bases for J; bases not matched to a gene: 7.

The rearrangement uses TRBV5-3 and TRBJ2-5; D perhaps matches TRBD2 (6 bases). TRBV5-3 is given ORF status, its function remaining uncertain. CDR3 length equals 17 residues. V lost 4 bases to trimming and J lost 4 bases, with 23 bases between them. CDR3 amino acids: CARSPSCEHAEGETQYF. Written as DNA, the CDR3 is TGTGCCAGAAGCCCCAGTTGCGAACATGCGGAGGGAGAGACCCAGTACTTC.

V usage is TRBV11-2 and J usage is TRBJ1-4; TRBD1 agrees at 9 bases. J lost 5 bases, V lost 4 bases, and 5 bases had no gene match. The CDR3 totals 15 residues. From germline, CDR1 is SGHAT and CDR2 FQNNGV. The CDR3 loop reads CASSSGTGWNEKLFF. DNA for the CDR3: TGTGCCAGCAGCTCTGGGACAGGGTGGAATGAAAAACTGTTTTTT.

This sequence joins TRBV5-8 and TRBJ2-3; D is unclear. Germline CDR1 is SGHTS and CDR2 is YDEGEE. CDR3 length equals 14 residues. V shed 0 bases and J shed 2 bases, with 7 bases lying between them. CDR3 nucleotides: TGTGCCAGCAGCTTGGCTTCTTACACAGATACGCAGTATTTT. Translation: CASSLASYTDTQYF. Supplemented by reference TRBV5-8 and TRBJ2-3, the full variable domain reads EAGVTQSPTHLIKTRGQQATLRCSPISGHTSVYWYQQALGLGLQFLLWYDEGEERNRGNFPPRFSGRQFPNYSSELNVNALELEDSALYLCASSLASYTDTQYFGPGTRLTVL.

The chain employs TRBV21-1 and TRBJ1-2; the table's D call, TRBD1, has no DNA check behind it. TRBV21-1 is listed as a pseudogene. This CDR3 spans 18 amino acids. The CDR3 DNA follows: TGTGCCAGCAGCCCCCGGGAGACAGGGGGACGGGGGCCTTATGGCTACACCTTC. Protein sequence: CASSPRETGGRGPYGYTF.

The gene calls are TRBV28 and TRBJ1-2; 11 bases match TRBD1. Unmatched junction bases numbered 2, after V lost 6 bases and J lost 5 bases. Germline assignment: CDR1 MDHEN and CDR2 SYDVKM. This CDR3 contains 13 residues. The CDR3 DNA follows: TGTGCCAGCAGCCGGGACAGGGGGTATGGCTACACCTTC. It yields the protein CASSRDRGYGYTF.

This clone came up a few times. The chain has TRBV24-1 and TRBJ1-1, with 8 positions matching TRBD1. The CDR3 loop spans 12 amino acids. The V gene end was trimmed by 6 bases and the J gene end by 7 bases; junction bases not matched to a gene: 3. Per germline, CDR1 KGHDR and CDR2 SFDVKD. In DNA, the CDR3 is TGTGCCACCAGTCCCGGACAGGGTGAAGCTTTCTTT. Amino acids: CATSPGQGEAFF.

The J gene is TRBJ2-2, the V gene TRBV27; 8 bases are shared with TRBD1. Germline V lookup: CDR1 MNHEY, CDR2 SMNVEV (reference sequence). This CDR3 contains 16 residues. V gave up 3 bases and J gave up 4 bases; unmatched junction bases: 7. This CDR3 is CASSFLGQGGTGELFF. The DNA of the CDR3 is TGTGCCAGCAGTTTCCTAGGACAGGGTGGCACCGGGGAGCTGTTTTTT.

V usage is TRBV9 and J usage is TRBJ2-5, with a possible D match to TRBD1 (6 bases). CDR3 length: 16 amino acids. Germline V gene sequence: CDR1 SGDLS, CDR2 YYNGEE. Trimming left V 0 bases short and J 2 bases short, with 14 bases between. CDR3 DNA sequence: TGTGCCAGCAGCGTAGGTCGAGGGGGAAGGCAAGAGACCCAGTACTTC. Its translation: CASSVGRGGRQETQYF.

The CDR3 sequence: CASSYYSGTGNQPQHF. For the CDR3, the DNA is TGTGCCAGCAGTTACTACTCCGGGACAGGGAATCAGCCCCAGCATTTT. The chain carries TRBV6-6 and TRBJ1-5, with 9 bases fitting TRBD1. The CDR3 consists of 16 residues. Germline CDR1 reads MNHNY; CDR2 reads SVGAGI (reference sequence). The junction had 5 bases not matched to a gene; V was cut back by 1 base and J by 4 bases.

This chain links TRBV7-2 with TRBJ1-3; 7 bases align to TRBD1. The CDR3 extends over 16 amino acids. J was trimmed by 0 bases and V by 5 bases; bases with no gene match: 7. Germline values: CDR1 SGHTA, CDR2 FQGNSA. CDR3 DNA: TGTGCCAGCAGCGTCGCCGGGACAGCCTCTGGAAACACCATATATTTT. It specifies CASSVAGTASGNTIYF. Filled out from reference TRBV7-2 and TRBJ1-3, the complete variable domain reads GAGVSQSPSNKVTEKGKDVELRCDPISGHTALYWYRQSLGQGLEFLIYFQGNSAPDKSGLPSDRFSAERTGGSVSTLTIQRTQQEDSAVYLCASSVAGTASGNTIYFGEGSWLTVV.

The genes are TRBV18 and TRBJ2-7, with 7 positions matching TRBD1. Germline-derived CDR1 and CDR2 are KGHSH and LQKENI. Trimming cost V 2 bases and J 4 bases; bases outside gene matches: 8. The CDR3 covers 15 residues. The CDR3 loop is CASSPLRDSSYEQYF. The CDR3 nucleotides read TGTGCCAGCTCACCATTACGGGACAGTTCGTACGAGCAGTACTTC.

The chain employs TRBV12-3 or TRBV12-4 and TRBJ1-2, with D possibly TRBD1 on 6 matching bases. The germline V and J ends were trimmed by 5 bases and 4 bases, with 11 bases remaining between them. CDR3 size: 13 residues. CDR3 coding DNA: TGTGCCAGCAGTCTACAGGGTACCTATGGCTACACCTTC. Translated, it gives CASSLQGTYGYTF.

V gene TRBV6-2 or TRBV6-3 combines with J gene TRBJ2-7, with 8 bases fitting TRBD1. CDR1 is MNHEY and CDR2 is SVGEGT in the germline V gene. The CDR3 contains 14 residues. Trimming at V came to 6 bases and at J to 4 bases, leaving 8 bases not matched to a gene. CDR3 DNA sequence: TGTGCCAGCAGCATCCAGGGGGCTTTTTACGAGCAGTACTTC. Its translation: CASSIQGAFYEQYF.

This clone was found a few times. The chain recombines TRBV4-3 with TRBJ1-5; D is uncertain. The CDR3 runs 15 residues. V shed 0 bases and J shed 4 bases, with 10 bases lying between them. Germline V lookup: CDR1 LGHNA, CDR2 YSLEER. This CDR3 reads CASSQEYRGNQPQHF. The DNA for the CDR3 is TGCGCCAGCAGCCAAGAATATAGAGGGAATCAGCCCCAGCATTTT.

The chain employs TRBV6-5 and TRBJ1-4; D may be TRBD1 (6 bases). Germline values: CDR1 MNHEY, CDR2 SVGAGI. V was clipped by 8 bases and J by 8 bases, with 15 bases between them. The CDR3 contains 13 residues. CDR3 sequence (DNA): TGTGCCAGCGGGAGGGGGGGATACGAAAAACTGTTTTTT. Its translation is CASGRGGYEKLFF.